The 27 T cell receptor beta chains below come from one sample, sequenced in a study of radiation and T cells in renal cell carcinoma. Produced via immunoSEQ multiplex PCR; TCRdb's table is partial and in-frame only. The repertoire holds 100,000 to 150,000 clones, with around 84% as singletons. The time point: baseline pretreatment blood. Specified treatment: 15 Gy SBRT to primary tumor, nephrectomy 4 weeks later. The sequencing here drew on blood, taken from a patient whose treatment included radiotherapy and nephrectomy. All receptors come from an older woman with renal cell carcinoma.

V usage is TRBV19 and J usage is TRBJ1-5; D unresolved. Germline V gene data show CDR1 as LNHDA and CDR2 as SQIVND (reference sequence). V lost 5 bases and J 0 bases, leaving 23 bases between the germline ends. This CDR3 comprises 19 residues. The CDR3 is CASSPRAPGTPYSNQPQHF. The CDR3 bases are TGTGCCAGTAGTCCTCGGGCCCCAGGAACGCCGTATAGCAATCAGCCCCAGCATTTT.

The J gene is TRBJ1-2, the V gene TRBV5-1; 7 bases map to TRBD1. Germline V gene data show CDR1 as SGHRS and CDR2 as YFSETQ. The V gene end was trimmed by 0 bases and the J gene end by 0 bases; junction bases not matched to a gene: 2. The CDR3 runs to 15 residues. CDR3 DNA sequence: TGCGCCAGCAGCTTGGGACAGGGAACTAACTATGGCTACACCTTC. This sequence encodes CASSLGQGTNYGYTF. The variable domain in full, with the rest retrieved from reference TRBV5-1 and TRBJ1-2, is KAGVTQTPRYLIKTRGQQVTLSCSPISGHRSVSWYQQTPGQGLQFLFEYFSETQRNKGNFPGRFSGRQFSNSRSEMNVSTLELGDSALYLCASSLGQGTNYGYTFGSGTRLTVV.

CDR3 residues: CATSDGYNSPLHF. The DNA for the CDR3 is TGTGCCACCTCGGACGGATATAATTCACCCCTCCACTTT. The V gene is TRBV19, the J gene TRBJ1-6; D not certain. The CDR3 loop spans 13 amino acids. V was shortened by 10 bases and J by 4 bases, with 11 bases between the two germline ends. Germline lookup yields CDR1 LNHDA and CDR2 SQIVND (reference sequence).

The genes are TRBV10-1 and TRBJ2-3, with D hard to call. The CDR3 covers 16 residues. The germline V gene has CDR1 WNHNN and CDR2 SYGVQD (reference sequence). V dropped 4 bases and J dropped 1 base, with 15 bases sitting between them. CDR3 in amino acids: CASSAPRRTGTDTQYF. The CDR3 DNA reads TGCGCCAGCAGTGCCCCCCGCCGGACCGGCACAGATACGCAGTATTTT.

The V and J genes are TRBV5-1 and TRBJ2-2; D is possibly TRBD1 or TRBD2 (5 bases each). CDR1 and CDR2 (germline): SGHRS, YFSETQ. The CDR3 is 17 amino acids. V dropped 0 bases and J dropped 5 bases, with 17 bases sitting between them. This CDR3 reads CASSLARDPLMTGELFF. The CDR3 DNA reads TGCGCCAGCAGCTTGGCCCGGGACCCCCTTATGACCGGGGAGCTGTTTTTT.

The chain recombines TRBV6-5 with TRBJ2-1, with D possibly being TRBD2 (5 bases). CDR3 length equals 15 residues. Per germline, CDR1 MNHEY and CDR2 SVGAGI. Trimming shortened V by 7 bases and J by 5 bases, and 18 bases separated the two germline ends. The CDR3 sequence: CASTPFHGKDNEQFF. The CDR3 DNA follows: TGTGCCAGCACCCCCTTTCACGGGAAGGACAATGAGCAGTTCTTC.

The chain carries TRBV9 and TRBJ2-7; tentatively, D is TRBD1 or TRBD2 (5 bases each). Germline V lookup: CDR1 SGDLS, CDR2 YYNGEE. The CDR3 loop spans 15 amino acids. The V end was cut by 4 bases, the J end by 0 bases, with 14 bases between. The CDR3 DNA reads as TGTGCCAGCAGCCCTGGGGCGGGTCACTCCTACGAGCAGTACTTC. Protein product: CASSPGAGHSYEQYF.

The chain recombines TRBV30 with TRBJ2-7, with TRBD1 as a possible D gene (5 bases). Per germline, CDR1 GTSNPN and CDR2 SVGIG (reference sequence). This CDR3 comprises 13 residues. V lost 3 bases, J lost 3 bases, and 12 bases lay in between. The CDR3 here is CAWRARAGYEQYF. CDR3 sequence (DNA): TGTGCCTGGAGGGCCAGGGCTGGCTACGAGCAGTACTTC.

This clone occurred a few times. This rearrangement joins TRBV4-1 to TRBJ1-4; 8 positions agree with TRBD1. V shed 3 bases and J 2 bases; nucleotides not matched to a gene: 17. There are 20 residues in the CDR3. Germline values: CDR1 MGHRA, CDR2 YSYEKL. The CDR3, as DNA: TGCGCCAGCAGCCACCCAGGGAGGACAGGGATGTTGGTGACTAATGAAAAACTGTTTTTT. Protein: CASSHPGRTGMLVTNEKLFF.

V gene TRBV27 combines with J gene TRBJ2-2; D not certain. The CDR3 totals 13 residues. CDR1 and CDR2 from the germline V gene are MNHEY and SMNVEV (reference sequence). Trimming removed 8 bases from V and 6 bases from J, with 13 bases in between. CDR3 in amino acids: CASGTPPAGELFF. The CDR3 bases are TGTGCCAGCGGAACCCCCCCCGCCGGGGAGCTGTTTTTT.

The rearrangement links TRBV28 to TRBJ2-1; D may be TRBD1 (5 bases). Trimming shortened V by 2 bases and J by 3 bases, and 11 bases separated the two germline ends. The CDR3 contains 15 residues. From germline, CDR1 is MDHEN and CDR2 SYDVKM. The CDR3 loop is CASSLRTSRYNEQFF. The CDR3 DNA is TGTGCCAGCAGTTTACGGACATCGCGCTACAATGAGCAGTTCTTC.

The chain uses TRBV7-3 and TRBJ1-1, with D perhaps matching TRBD1 (6 bases). Germline values: CDR1 SGHTA, CDR2 FQGTGA. CDR3 length: 13 residues. V dropped 2 bases and J dropped 11 bases, with 15 bases sitting between them. The CDR3 sequence: CASSLDPNREAFF. The DNA of the CDR3 is TGTGCCAGCAGCTTAGACCCAAACAGGGAGGCTTTCTTT. Using reference TRBV7-3 and TRBJ1-1 for the parts outside the CDR3, the full variable domain is GAGVSQTPSNKVTEKGKYVELRCDPISGHTALYWYRQSLGQGPEFLIYFQGTGAADDSGLPNDRFFAVRPEGSVSTLKIQRTERGDSAVYLCASSLDPNREAFFGQGTRLTVV.

This clone has just one count. The chain couples TRBV7-6 to TRBJ2-5, with D possibly being TRBD2 (6 bases). Trimming removed 9 bases from V and 4 bases from J, with 15 bases in between. Germline CDR1 is SGHVS and CDR2 is FNYEAQ. CDR3 length: 13 residues. Here the CDR3 reads CASRLGGPETQYF. As DNA, the CDR3 is TGTGCCAGTAGGCTAGGAGGGCCAGAGACCCAGTACTTC.

In regard to this clone: One junction end does not reproduce the germline sequence, and a read error may be involved. This chain connects TRBV6-5 to TRBJ2-5; unclear D gene. The CDR3 has 13 residues. Per the germline V gene, CDR1 is MNHEY and CDR2 is SVGAGI. The CDR3 loop reads CAISSSAGETQYF. The CDR3 bases are TGTGCCATCAGTTCCTCGGCCGGAGAGACCCAGTACTTC.

V and J are TRBV11-2 and TRBJ2-4; no definite D call. Germline loops: CDR1 SGHAT, CDR2 FQNNGV. The CDR3 is 12 amino acids. The V gene lost 1 base and the J gene lost 6 bases, with 4 bases spanning the gap. The CDR3: CASSLARNIQYF. For the CDR3, the DNA is TGTGCCAGCAGCTTAGCTCGAAACATTCAGTACTTC.

The CDR3 sequence is CASSQDMVGYEQYF. CDR3 coding DNA: TGTGCCAGCAGCCAAGACATGGTAGGTTACGAGCAGTACTTC. This sequence joins TRBV14 and TRBJ2-7; D call uncertain. The germline CDR1 and CDR2 sequences are SGHDN and FVKESK. Trimming removed 0 bases at V and 4 bases at J, with 10 bases between. This CDR3 is 14 amino acids long.

V usage is TRBV2 and J usage is TRBJ2-7; D is possibly TRBD1 or TRBD2 (5 bases each). CDR1 SNHLY and CDR2 FYNNEI come from the germline V gene. Trimming took off 4 bases at V and 3 bases at J, with 13 bases between the two ends. This CDR3 has 14 residues. CDR3 protein: CASSVGVRDYEQYF. Written as DNA, the CDR3 is TGTGCCAGCAGTGTAGGGGTGAGGGACTACGAGCAGTACTTC.

This rearrangement joins TRBV28 to TRBJ2-7; the D is unclear. V gave up 3 bases and J gave up 5 bases, with 8 bases separating them. CDR3 size: 12 residues. Looked up from germline, CDR1 is MDHEN and CDR2 is SYDVKM. Written as DNA, the CDR3 is TGTGCCAGCAGTTTTGGCCCCAACGAGCAGTACTTC. It encodes CASSFGPNEQYF.

V is TRBV29-1 and J is TRBJ2-2; TRBD1 matches 8 bases. This CDR3 has 13 amino acids. With 7 bases clipped from V and 5 bases from J, the junction kept 6 bases outside the gene matches. CDR1 is SQVTM, CDR2 ANQGSEA, per germline. In DNA, the CDR3 is TGCAGCGCCGACAGGGGAGGAACCGGGGAGCTGTTTTTT. It codes for CSADRGGTGELFF.

The J gene is TRBJ1-2, the V gene TRBV5-1; no firm D call. The CDR3 runs 13 residues. V was cut by 1 base and J by 2 bases, with 6 bases left in between. Germline V CDR1 and CDR2: SGHRS, YFSETQ. CDR3 protein: CASSLMENYGYTF. CDR3 nucleotides: TGCGCCAGCAGCTTGATGGAAAACTATGGCTACACCTTC. The variable domain in full, completed from reference TRBV5-1 and TRBJ1-2, reads KAGVTQTPRYLIKTRGQQVTLSCSPISGHRSVSWYQQTPGQGLQFLFEYFSETQRNKGNFPGRFSGRQFSNSRSEMNVSTLELGDSALYLCASSLMENYGYTFGSGTRLTVV.

The rearrangement uses TRBV7-9 and TRBJ1-3; D ambiguous. Trimming removed 1 base from V and 4 bases from J, with 5 bases in between. The CDR3 is 13 amino acids. Germline values: CDR1 SEHNR, CDR2 FQNEAQ (reference sequence). Written as DNA, the CDR3 is TGTGCCAGCAGCTTAGGCCCGGGAAACACCATATATTTT. It specifies CASSLGPGNTIYF.

This clone was seen only a few times. The identical CDR3 is also encoded by other nucleotide sequences in the sample. The rearrangement joins TRBV7-2 to TRBJ2-7; 7 positions match TRBD2. This CDR3 is 15 amino acids long. CDR1 and CDR2 (germline): SGHTA, FQGNSA. The V gene end was trimmed by 2 bases and the J gene end by 0 bases; junction bases not matched to a gene: 4. The CDR3 bases are TGTGCCAGCAGCTTATCGGGGGGAAGCTCCTACGAGCAGTACTTC. Protein sequence: CASSLSGGSSYEQYF.

V is TRBV19 and J is TRBJ2-1, with 12 bases matching TRBD2. Germline-derived CDR1 and CDR2 are LNHDA and SQIVND (reference sequence). Trimming took 7 bases from V and 4 from J; bases not matched to a gene: 17. This CDR3 is 19 amino acids long. This CDR3 reads CASTAKTSGSQGFYNEQFF. Here the CDR3 DNA reads TGTGCCAGTACCGCGAAGACTAGCGGGAGTCAGGGGTTTTACAATGAGCAGTTCTTC.

The sample holds one count of this clone. CDR3 bases: TGTGCCAGCAGTTGGGACCCTAGGGATGAGCAGTTCTTC. Translation gives CASSWDPRDEQFF. J is TRBJ2-1 and V is TRBV6-5; D assignment may be TRBD1 or TRBD2 (5 bases each). The CDR3 runs to 13 residues. Germline assignment: CDR1 MNHEY and CDR2 SVGAGI. The V end was cut by 4 bases, the J end by 8 bases, with 12 bases between.

CDR3 amino acids: CASSPRENTEAFF. The CDR3 DNA reads TGCGCCAGCAGCCCCCGAGAGAACACTGAAGCTTTCTTT. This chain links TRBV4-1 with TRBJ1-1; D is uncertain. Trimming pared 4 bases from V and 1 base from J, leaving 7 bases between. The CDR3 covers 13 residues. Germline CDR1 and CDR2: MGHRA and YSYEKL.

The chain recombines TRBV19 with TRBJ1-1; 11 bases fit TRBD1. The germline CDR1 and CDR2 sequences are LNHDA and SQIVND (reference sequence). V was pared by 5 bases and J by 5 bases, with 13 bases of the junction left unmatched. CDR3 length equals 17 residues. The CDR3 spells CASSGRTGGMGLTEAFF. CDR3 bases: TGTGCCAGTAGTGGTCGGACAGGGGGCATGGGGTTGACTGAAGCTTTCTTT.

This sequence joins TRBV7-2 and TRBJ1-5; D gene ambiguous. Germline lookup yields CDR1 SGHTA and CDR2 FQGNSA. The CDR3 totals 13 residues. Trimming stripped 3 bases from V and 9 bases from J, with 12 bases between. CDR3 protein: CASSFSRELPQHF. The CDR3 region has the DNA TGTGCCAGCAGCTTCTCGCGGGAACTGCCCCAGCATTTT.